This TCR beta chain is drawn from a study of regulatory T cells in long-lasting Graves disease. On the study more broadly: The criterion for persistent Graves' disease was over 5 years of antithyroid drugs with positive TSH receptor antibodies.

The germline V gene encodes CDR1 GTSNPN and CDR2 SVGIG (reference sequence). The CDR3 spans 14 residues. V was pared by 4 bases and J by 4 bases, with 16 bases between. Study-wide results and limits: Favored gene segments in persistent disease were TRBV28, TRBJ1-2 and TRBJ2-5. Possibly, too few samples lowered accuracy.

Notes on this clonotype: The antigen is unknown.

For TCR beta, libraries came from iRepertoire HTBI primers and Arm-PCR of CDR3 regions. TCRdb recomputed calls from the multiplex PCR reads with MiXCR, one row per CDR3 protein. The data hold over 650,000 distinct CDR3 sequences, with 30% observed a single time. The time point here: persistent/refractory GD, antithyroid drugs over 5 years with positive TRAb. Following extraction of RNA from PBMCs, that RNA was used to make the TCR library. An endocrinology department located in Xi'an, China, was where the patients came from. The receptor was derived from a female donor with Graves disease. The sequencing used peripheral blood mononuclear cells (PBMCs), collected when the disease was refractory, from a patient treated with antithyroid drugs. This sequence joins TRBV30 and TRBJ1-2, with D possibly matching TRBD1 (5 bases). The CDR3 nucleotides read TGTGCCTGGATACCGGGACGTGAGAGCTATGGCTACACCTTC. Translated, it gives CAWIPGRESYGYTF.